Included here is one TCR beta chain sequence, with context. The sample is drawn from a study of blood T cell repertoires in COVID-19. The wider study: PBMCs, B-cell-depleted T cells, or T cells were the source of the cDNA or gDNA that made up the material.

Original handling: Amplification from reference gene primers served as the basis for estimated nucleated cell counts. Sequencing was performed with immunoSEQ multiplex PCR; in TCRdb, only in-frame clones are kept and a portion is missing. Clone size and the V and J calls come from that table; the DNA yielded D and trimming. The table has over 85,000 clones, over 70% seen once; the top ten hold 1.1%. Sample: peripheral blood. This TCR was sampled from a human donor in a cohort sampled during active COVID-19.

In nucleotides, the CDR3 is TGTGCCATCAGTGAGTTCGACAGGGAAGGCTATGGCTACACCTTC. Protein sequence: CAISEFDREGYGYTF. The chain employs TRBV10-3 and TRBJ1-2, with TRBD1 identical over 7 bases. The germline V gene encodes CDR1 ENHRY and CDR2 SYGVKD. Unmatched junction bases numbered 6, after V lost 1 base and J lost 4 bases. The CDR3 runs to 15 residues.